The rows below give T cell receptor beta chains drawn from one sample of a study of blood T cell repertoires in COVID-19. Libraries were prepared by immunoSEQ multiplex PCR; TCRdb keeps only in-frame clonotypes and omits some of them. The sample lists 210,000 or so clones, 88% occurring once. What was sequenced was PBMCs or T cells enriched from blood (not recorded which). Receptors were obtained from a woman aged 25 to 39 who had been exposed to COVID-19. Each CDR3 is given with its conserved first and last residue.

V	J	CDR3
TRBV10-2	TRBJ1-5	CASTGGGSNQPQHF
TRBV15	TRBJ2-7	CATSRDLVVAGVKQYF
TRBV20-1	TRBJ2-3	CSASALEQGVSHTTDTQYF
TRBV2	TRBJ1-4	CASSARGNEKLFF
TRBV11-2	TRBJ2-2	CASIGTSGRVTAGELFF
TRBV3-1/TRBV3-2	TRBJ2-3	CASSQDRTDTQYF
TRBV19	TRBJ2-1	CASSHTLAGGPGTNEQFF
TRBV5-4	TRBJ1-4	CASSRQPGSVGEKLFF
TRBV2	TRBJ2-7	CASTLLAPRHYEQYF
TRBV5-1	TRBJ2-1	CASSWTSGSKYNEQFF
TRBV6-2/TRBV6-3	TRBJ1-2	CASSPQETLHYGYTF
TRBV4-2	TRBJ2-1	CASSQRSSGSLSRGNEQFF
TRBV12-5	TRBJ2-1	CASGLAGLAGGFEQFF
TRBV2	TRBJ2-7	CASNSAGGRGYEQYF
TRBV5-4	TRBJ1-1	CASRRAGTENTEAFF
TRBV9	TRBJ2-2	CASSVGTSGRGTGELFF
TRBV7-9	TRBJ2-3	CASSLGVRYDTDTQYF
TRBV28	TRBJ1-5	CASSFETGFAQPQHF
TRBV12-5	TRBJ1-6	CASGLVLRVDGSNSPLHF
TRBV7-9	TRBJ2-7	CASSRTGRPTYEQYF
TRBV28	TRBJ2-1	CASRDWNNEQFF
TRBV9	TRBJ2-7	CASSVAGTGGGEQYF
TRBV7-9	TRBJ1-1	CASGRTTEAFF
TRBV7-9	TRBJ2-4	CASSFTSGAAKNIQYF
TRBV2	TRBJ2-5	CASSIPGQGALETQYF
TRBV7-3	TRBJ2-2	CASSLKGQGANPTGELFF
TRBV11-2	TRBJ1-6	CASSPRGQIMGSPLHF
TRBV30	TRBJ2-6	CAWSGHRDRDSSGANVLTF
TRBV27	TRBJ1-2	CASRFRYPGQGSRDGYTF
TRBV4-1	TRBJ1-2	CASSRPPGRIDGYTF
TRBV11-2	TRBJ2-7	CASSLRGEAYEQYF
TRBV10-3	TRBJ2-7	CATAPGSAYEQYF